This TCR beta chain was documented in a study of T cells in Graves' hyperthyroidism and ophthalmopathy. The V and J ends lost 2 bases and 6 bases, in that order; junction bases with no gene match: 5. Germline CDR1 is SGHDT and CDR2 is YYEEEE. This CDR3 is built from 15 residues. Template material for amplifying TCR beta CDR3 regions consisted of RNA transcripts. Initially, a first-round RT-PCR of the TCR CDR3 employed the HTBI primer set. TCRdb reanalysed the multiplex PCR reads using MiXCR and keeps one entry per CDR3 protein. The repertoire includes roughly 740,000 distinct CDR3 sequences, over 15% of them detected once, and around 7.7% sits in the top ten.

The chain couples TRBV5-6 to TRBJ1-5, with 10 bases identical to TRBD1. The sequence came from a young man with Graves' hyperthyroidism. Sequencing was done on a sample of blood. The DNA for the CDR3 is TGTGCCAGCAGCTTTTTTGGGACAGGGGTTCAGCCCCAGCATTTT. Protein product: CASSFFGTGVQPQHF.